Here is one T cell receptor (beta chain) with its context. This clonotype turned up a few times. Its antigen has not been determined. Base qualities are not provided; no much larger clone lies one nucleotide away. The sample originates from a study of response to subunit inactivated influenza vaccine (dated by TCRdb to about 2018). Regarding the research as a whole: To follow how T cells responded to a trivalent subunit inactivated influenza vaccine, the researchers relied on deep quantitative profiling of the T cell receptor repertoire. Points the paper makes about the study in general: According to the authors, only a limited number of new T cells may be recruited by each seasonal influenza vaccination.

The germline V end is reduced by 4 bases and the J end by 3 bases; junction bases left unmatched: 10. The cysteine opens and the phenylalanine closes a CDR3 of 17 amino acids. Left in the record is the CDR3 DNA by itself, 51 bases read in frame from the first base. CDR1 is given as MGHRA and CDR2 as YSYEKL, both from the germline V gene. The library was generated by RT-PCR. Sequenced on an Illumina HiSeq 2500. Clones were called with MiXCR by TCRdb after fastp trimmed the public reads at Q25, and only in-frame beta chains were retained. Each CDR3 protein appears once, grouped with its most common genes and DNA. The sample records about 190,000 distinct CDR3 sequences, 13% to 15% of which are singletons. The leading ten clones occupy approximately 25% of the sample.

Here the sequenced sample was CD8+ T cells sorted from PBMCs, taken 4 to 6 days after vaccination. The receptor was derived from a man aged 50-59 years who received an inactivated influenza vaccine. Donor details come from another sample of the same person, matched by shared clones. The chain joins TRBV4-1 to TRBJ1-1, and 11 junction bases match TRBD1. The nucleotide sequence is given as TGCGCCAGCAGCCCTAAAGGACAGGGGGCGCGAGACACTGAAGCTTTCTTT. Its protein product is CASSPKGQGARDTEAFF.